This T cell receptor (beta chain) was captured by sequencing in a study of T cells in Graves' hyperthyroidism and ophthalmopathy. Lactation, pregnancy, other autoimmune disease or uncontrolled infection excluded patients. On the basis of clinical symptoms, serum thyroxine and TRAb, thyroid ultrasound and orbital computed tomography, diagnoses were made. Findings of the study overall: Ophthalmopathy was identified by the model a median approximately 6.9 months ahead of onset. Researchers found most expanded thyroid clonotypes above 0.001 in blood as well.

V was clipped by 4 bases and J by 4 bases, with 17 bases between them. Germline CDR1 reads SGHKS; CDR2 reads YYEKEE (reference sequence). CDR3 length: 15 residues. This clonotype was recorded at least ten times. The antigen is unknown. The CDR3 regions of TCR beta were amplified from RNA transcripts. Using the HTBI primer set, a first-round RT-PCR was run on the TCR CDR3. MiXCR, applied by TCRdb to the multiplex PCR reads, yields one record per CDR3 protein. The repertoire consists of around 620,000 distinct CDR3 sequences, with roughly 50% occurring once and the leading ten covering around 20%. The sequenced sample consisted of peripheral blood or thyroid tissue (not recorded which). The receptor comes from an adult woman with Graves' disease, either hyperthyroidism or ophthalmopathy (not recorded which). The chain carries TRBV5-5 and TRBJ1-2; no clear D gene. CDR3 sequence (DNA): TGTGCCAGCAGCGCCTTCGGCAGGAGACTCTATGGCTACACCTTC. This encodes CASSAFGRRLYGYTF. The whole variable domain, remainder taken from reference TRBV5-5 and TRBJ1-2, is DAGVTQSPTHLIKTRGQQVTLRCSPISGHKSVSWYQQVLGQGPQFIFQYYEKEERGRGNFPDRFSARQFPNYSSELNVNALLLGDSALYLCASSAFGRRLYGYTFGSGTRLTVV.